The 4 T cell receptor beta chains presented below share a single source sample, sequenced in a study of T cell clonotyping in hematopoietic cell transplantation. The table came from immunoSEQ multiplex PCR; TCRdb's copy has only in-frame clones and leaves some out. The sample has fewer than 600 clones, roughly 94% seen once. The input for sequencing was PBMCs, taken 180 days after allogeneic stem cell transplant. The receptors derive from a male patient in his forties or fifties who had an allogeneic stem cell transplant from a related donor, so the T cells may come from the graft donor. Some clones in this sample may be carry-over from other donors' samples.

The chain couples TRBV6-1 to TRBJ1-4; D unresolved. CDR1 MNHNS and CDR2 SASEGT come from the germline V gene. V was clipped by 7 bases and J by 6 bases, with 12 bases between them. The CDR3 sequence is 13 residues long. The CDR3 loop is CASMLGLDEKLFF. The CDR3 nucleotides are TGTGCCAGCATGTTAGGCTTGGATGAAAAACTGTTTTTT.

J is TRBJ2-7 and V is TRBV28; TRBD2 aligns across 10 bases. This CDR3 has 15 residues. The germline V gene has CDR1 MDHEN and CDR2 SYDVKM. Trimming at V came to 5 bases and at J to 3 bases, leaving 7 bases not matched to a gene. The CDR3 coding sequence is TGTGCCAGCAGTCCGAGCGGGAGGGCTAACTACGAGCAGTACTTC. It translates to CASSPSGRANYEQYF. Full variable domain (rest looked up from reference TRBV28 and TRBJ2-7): DVKVTQSSRYLVKRTGEKVFLECVQDMDHENMFWYRQDPGLGLRLIYFSYDVKMKEKGDIPEGYSVSREKKERFSLILESASTNQTSMYLCASSPSGRANYEQYFGPGTRLTVT.

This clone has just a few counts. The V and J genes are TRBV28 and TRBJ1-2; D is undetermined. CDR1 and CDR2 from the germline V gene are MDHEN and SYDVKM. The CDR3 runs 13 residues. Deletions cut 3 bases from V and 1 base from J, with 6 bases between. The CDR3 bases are TGTGCCAGCAGTTTCACAGTTAACTATGGCTACACCTTC. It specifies CASSFTVNYGYTF.

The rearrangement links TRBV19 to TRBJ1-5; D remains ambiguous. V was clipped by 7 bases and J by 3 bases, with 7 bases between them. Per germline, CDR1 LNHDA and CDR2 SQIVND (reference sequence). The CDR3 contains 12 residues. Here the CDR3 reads CASTTANQPQHF. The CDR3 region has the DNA TGTGCCAGTACAACGGCCAATCAGCCCCAGCATTTT.